This T cell receptor (beta chain) derives from a study of long-term antiretroviral therapy in people with HIV. Notes on this clone: No antigen is known for it.

Broader study findings: In HIV, the repertoires covered a tighter span of CDR3 lengths than in controls.

Survey-level immunoSEQ v3.0 assays were run. TCRdb's table, derived via immunoSEQ multiplex PCR, lists solely in-frame clones and lacks some. The table lists approximately 22,000 clones, around 83% of them singletons. The germline V gene encodes CDR1 GTSNPN and CDR2 SVGIG (reference sequence). V dropped 7 bases and J dropped 3 bases, with 31 bases sitting between them. The CDR3 runs to 18 residues. This chain connects TRBV30 to TRBJ2-7; unclear D gene. The specimen comprised unsorted PBMCs, sampled 1.3 years after starting antiretroviral therapy. The clonotype comes from a man in his 60s with HIV. The CDR3 loop reads CASVPRLMWQPPNYEQYF. In DNA form, the CDR3 reads TGTGCCTCCGTTCCCCGATTGATGTGGCAGCCCCCAAACTACGAGCAGTACTTC.